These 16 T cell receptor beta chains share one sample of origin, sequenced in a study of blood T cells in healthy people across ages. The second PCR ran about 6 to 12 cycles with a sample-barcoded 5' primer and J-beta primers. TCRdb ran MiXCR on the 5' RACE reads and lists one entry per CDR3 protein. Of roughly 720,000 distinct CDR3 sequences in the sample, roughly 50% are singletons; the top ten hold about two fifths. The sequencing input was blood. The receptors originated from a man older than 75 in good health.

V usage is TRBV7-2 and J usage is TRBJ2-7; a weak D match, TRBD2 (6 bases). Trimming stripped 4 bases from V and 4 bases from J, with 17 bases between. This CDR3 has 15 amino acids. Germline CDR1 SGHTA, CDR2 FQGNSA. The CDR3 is CASSSRDLGGYEQYF. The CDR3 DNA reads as TGTGCCAGCAGCTCTCGGGACCTCGGGGGTTACGAGCAGTACTTC.

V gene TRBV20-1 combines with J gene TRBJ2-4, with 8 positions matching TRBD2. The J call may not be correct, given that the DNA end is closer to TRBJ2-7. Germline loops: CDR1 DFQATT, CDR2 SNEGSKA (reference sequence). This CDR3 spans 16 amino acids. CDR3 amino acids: CSARPPTSESLYEQYF. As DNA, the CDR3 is TGCAGTGCTAGGCCACCGACTAGCGAGAGTCTATACGAGCAGTACTTC.

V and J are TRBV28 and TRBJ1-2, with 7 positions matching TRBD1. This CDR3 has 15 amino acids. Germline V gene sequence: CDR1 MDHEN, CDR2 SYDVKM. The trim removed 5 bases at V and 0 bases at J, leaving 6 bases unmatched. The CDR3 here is CASSPTGLPNYGYTF. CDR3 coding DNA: TGTGCCAGCAGTCCGACAGGGCTTCCTAACTATGGCTACACCTTC.

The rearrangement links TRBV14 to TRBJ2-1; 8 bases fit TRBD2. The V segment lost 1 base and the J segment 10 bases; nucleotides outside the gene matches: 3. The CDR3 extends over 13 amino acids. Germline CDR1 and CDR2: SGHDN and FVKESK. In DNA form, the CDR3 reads TGTGCCAGCAGCCAAGTTTTAGCGGGAGAGCAGTTCTTC. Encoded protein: CASSQVLAGEQFF.

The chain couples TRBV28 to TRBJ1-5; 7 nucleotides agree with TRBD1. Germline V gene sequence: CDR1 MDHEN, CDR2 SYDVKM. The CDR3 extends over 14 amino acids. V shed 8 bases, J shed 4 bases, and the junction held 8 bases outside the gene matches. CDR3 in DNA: TGTGCCAGCCGCTCCGGGACAGCAAATCAGCCCCAGCATTTT. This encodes CASRSGTANQPQHF. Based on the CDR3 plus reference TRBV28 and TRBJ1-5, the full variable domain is DVKVTQSSRYLVKRTGEKVFLECVQDMDHENMFWYRQDPGLGLRLIYFSYDVKMKEKGDIPEGYSVSREKKERFSLILESASTNQTSMYLCASRSGTANQPQHFGDGTRLSIL.

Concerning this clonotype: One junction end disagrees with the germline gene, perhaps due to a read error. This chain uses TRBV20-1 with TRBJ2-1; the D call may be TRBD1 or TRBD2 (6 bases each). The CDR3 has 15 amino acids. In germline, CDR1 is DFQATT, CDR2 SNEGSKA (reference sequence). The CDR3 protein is CSPGASDNSYDEQFF. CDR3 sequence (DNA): TGCAGTCCAGGGGCTAGCGATAACTCCTACGATGAGCAGTTCTTC.

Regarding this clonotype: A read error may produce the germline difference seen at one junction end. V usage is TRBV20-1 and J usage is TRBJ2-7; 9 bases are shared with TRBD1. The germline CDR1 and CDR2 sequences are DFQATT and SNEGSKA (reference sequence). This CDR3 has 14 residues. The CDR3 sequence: CSAREGQGGYEQNF. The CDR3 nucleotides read TGCAGTGCTAGAGAGGGACAGGGAGGCTACGAGCAGAACTTC.

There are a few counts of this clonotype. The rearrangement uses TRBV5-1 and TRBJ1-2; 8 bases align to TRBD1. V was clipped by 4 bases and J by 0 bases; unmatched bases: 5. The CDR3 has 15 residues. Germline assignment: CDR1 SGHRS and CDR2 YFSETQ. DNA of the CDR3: TGCGCCAGCAGCGCGGGACAGGCCGCTAACTATGGCTACACCTTC. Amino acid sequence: CASSAGQAANYGYTF.

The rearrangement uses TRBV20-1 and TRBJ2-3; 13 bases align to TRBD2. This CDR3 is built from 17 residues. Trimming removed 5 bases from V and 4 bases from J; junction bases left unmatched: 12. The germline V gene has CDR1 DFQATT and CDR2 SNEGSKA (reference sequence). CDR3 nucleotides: TGCAGTGCTTGGACTAGCGGGAGAATCGCCCCGGCAGATACGCAGTATTTT. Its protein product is CSAWTSGRIAPADTQYF.

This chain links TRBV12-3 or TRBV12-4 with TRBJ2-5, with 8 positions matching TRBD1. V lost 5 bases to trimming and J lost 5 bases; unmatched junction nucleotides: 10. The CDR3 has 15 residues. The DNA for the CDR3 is TGTGCCAGCAGTCTCGGACAGGGCGGTTGGGAGACCCAGTACTTC. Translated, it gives CASSLGQGGWETQYF.

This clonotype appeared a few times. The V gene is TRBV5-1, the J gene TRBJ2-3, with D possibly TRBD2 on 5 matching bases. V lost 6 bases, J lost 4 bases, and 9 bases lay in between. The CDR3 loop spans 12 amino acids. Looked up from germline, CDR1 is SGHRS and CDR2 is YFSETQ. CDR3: CASIGSADTQYF. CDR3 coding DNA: TGCGCCAGCATAGGGAGCGCAGATACGCAGTATTTT.

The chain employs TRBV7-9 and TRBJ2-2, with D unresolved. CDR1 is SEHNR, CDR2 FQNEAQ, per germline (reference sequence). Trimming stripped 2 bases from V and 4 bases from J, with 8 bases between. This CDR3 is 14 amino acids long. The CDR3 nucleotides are TGTGCCAGCAGCTTATTGATAGGCACCGGGGAGCTGTTTTTT. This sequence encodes CASSLLIGTGELFF.

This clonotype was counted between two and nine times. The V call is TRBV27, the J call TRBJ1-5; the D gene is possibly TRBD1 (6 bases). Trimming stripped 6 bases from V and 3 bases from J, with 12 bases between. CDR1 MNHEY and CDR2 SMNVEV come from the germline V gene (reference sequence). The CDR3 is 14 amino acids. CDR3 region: CASSRGGINQPQHF. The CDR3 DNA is TGTGCCAGCAGCCGAGGGGGAATCAATCAGCCCCAGCATTTT.

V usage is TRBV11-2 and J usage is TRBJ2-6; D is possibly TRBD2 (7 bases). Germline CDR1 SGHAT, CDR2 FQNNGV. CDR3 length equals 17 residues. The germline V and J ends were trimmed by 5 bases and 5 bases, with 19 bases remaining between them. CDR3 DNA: TGTGCCAGCAGCCAAGGGGGAGGGGGTAGGAGGGCCAACGTCCTGACTTTC. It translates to CASSQGGGGRRANVLTF.

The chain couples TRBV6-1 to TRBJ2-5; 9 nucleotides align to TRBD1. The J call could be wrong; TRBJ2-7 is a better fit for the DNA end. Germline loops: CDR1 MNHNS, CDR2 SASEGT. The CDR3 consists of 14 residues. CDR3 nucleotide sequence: TGTGCCAGCAGTGCCGGGACAGGGCTCAACGAGCAGTACTTC. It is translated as CASSAGTGLNEQYF.

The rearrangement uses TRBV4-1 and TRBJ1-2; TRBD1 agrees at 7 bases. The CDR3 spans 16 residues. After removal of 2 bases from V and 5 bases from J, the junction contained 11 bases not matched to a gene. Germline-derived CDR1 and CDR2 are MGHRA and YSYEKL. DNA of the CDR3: TGCGCCAGCAGCCAACCTAACGTCGGCAGGGGGTATGGCTACACCTTC. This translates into CASSQPNVGRGYGYTF.